This is a list of T cell receptor beta chains from one sample in a study of shared clonotypes between healthy human individuals. The protocol was immunoSEQ multiplex PCR, while the TCRdb copy is restricted to in-frame clones and leaves out a portion. The sample holds millions of clones, roughly 94% seen once. The sequenced material came from naive CD8+ T cells sorted from blood. The receptors come from a man younger than 35 in good health. Each CDR3 is given with its conserved first and last residue. The order of the fields is D gene, J gene, V gene, clone size, CDR3 protein, CDR3 DNA. A D gene is named only where the DNA matches it firmly. For some rows the clone size is stated as once, few or many, or as a class when expanded; others skip it.

d_gene: -
j_gene: TRBJ1-1
v_gene: TRBV10-2
abundance: -
CDR3aa: CASSEVGASEAFF
CDR3nt: TGCGCCAGCAGTGAGGTAGGGGCTTCTGAAGCTTTCTTT

d_gene: TRBD1
j_gene: TRBJ2-7
v_gene: TRBV5-1
abundance: -
CDR3aa: CASSVSGGSYEQYF
CDR3nt: TGCGCCAGCAGCGTATCAGGGGGCTCCTACGAGCAGTACTTC

d_gene: -
j_gene: TRBJ1-2
v_gene: TRBV9
abundance: -
CDR3aa: CASSVALGYGYTF
CDR3nt: TGTGCCAGCAGCGTAGCTCTAGGGTATGGCTACACCTTC

d_gene: -
j_gene: TRBJ2-5
v_gene: TRBV2
abundance: -
CDR3aa: CASGKRSETQYF
CDR3nt: TGTGCCAGCGGTAAGCGGTCGGAGACCCAGTACTTC

d_gene: -
j_gene: TRBJ2-7
v_gene: TRBV5-6
abundance: -
CDR3aa: CASSLDVARYEQYF
CDR3nt: TGTGCCAGCAGCTTGGACGTAGCCAGATACGAGCAGTACTTC

d_gene: -
j_gene: TRBJ1-2
v_gene: TRBV2
abundance: -
CDR3aa: CASSEDVGSHGYTF
CDR3nt: TGTGCCAGCAGTGAAGACGTAGGCAGTCATGGCTACACCTTC

d_gene: -
j_gene: TRBJ1-1
v_gene: TRBV7-5
abundance: -
CDR3aa: CARSLASGSCVTEAFF
CDR3nt: TGTGCCAGAAGCTTAGCCTCAGGCAGCTGCGTCACTGAAGCTTTCTTT

d_gene: -
j_gene: TRBJ2-7
v_gene: TRBV30
abundance: -
CDR3aa: CAWSVGTWYEQYF
CDR3nt: TGTGCCTGGAGTGTAGGGACTTGGTACGAGCAGTACTTC

d_gene: -
j_gene: TRBJ2-3
v_gene: TRBV30
abundance: -
CDR3aa: CAWSPSGADTQYF
CDR3nt: TGTGCCTGGAGTCCCTCAGGGGCAGATACGCAGTATTTT

d_gene: -
j_gene: TRBJ2-7
v_gene: TRBV11-2
abundance: -
CDR3aa: CASSPPSFFLDDYEQYF
CDR3nt: TGTGCCAGCAGCCCCCCCTCTTTCTTCCTGGACGATTACGAGCAGTACTTC

d_gene: -
j_gene: TRBJ1-1
v_gene: TRBV7-3
abundance: -
CDR3aa: CASSPLRGDDTEAFF
CDR3nt: TGTGCCAGCAGCCCCCTCAGGGGCGATGACACTGAAGCTTTCTTT

d_gene: -
j_gene: TRBJ2-3
v_gene: TRBV2
abundance: -
CDR3aa: CASSEGGPGLRSSTDTQYF
CDR3nt: TGTGCCAGCAGTGAAGGGGGGCCGGGACTAAGATCTAGCACAGATACGCAGTATTTT

d_gene: TRBD2
j_gene: TRBJ2-2
v_gene: TRBV19
abundance: -
CDR3aa: CASSTLAAGELFF
CDR3nt: TGTGCCAGTAGTACTCTAGCGGCCGGGGAGCTGTTTTTT

d_gene: TRBD2
j_gene: TRBJ2-3
v_gene: TRBV29-1
abundance: -
CDR3aa: CSVETSGYTQYF
CDR3nt: TGCAGCGTTGAAACTAGCGGTTATACGCAGTATTTT

d_gene: -
j_gene: TRBJ2-7
v_gene: TRBV7-2
abundance: -
CDR3aa: CASSLGGLRYEQYF
CDR3nt: TGTGCCAGCAGCCTGGGGGGACTCCGCTACGAGCAGTACTTC

d_gene: -
j_gene: TRBJ2-2
v_gene: TRBV6-1
abundance: -
CDR3aa: CASRVDGLNTGELFF
CDR3nt: TGTGCCAGCAGGGTGGACGGCTTGAACACCGGGGAGCTGTTTTTT

d_gene: TRBD2
j_gene: TRBJ2-1
v_gene: TRBV4-1
abundance: once
CDR3aa: CASSPPTGLALNEQFF
CDR3nt: TGCGCCAGCAGCCCCCCAACCGGACTAGCTCTCAATGAGCAGTTCTTC

d_gene: TRBD2
j_gene: TRBJ2-3
v_gene: TRBV5-4
abundance: -
CDR3aa: CASSSLAGGIDTQYF
CDR3nt: TGTGCCAGCAGCTCTTTAGCGGGAGGCATAGATACGCAGTATTTT

d_gene: -
j_gene: TRBJ1-2
v_gene: TRBV13
abundance: -
CDR3aa: CASSLRLAEYGPNYGYTF
CDR3nt: TGTGCCAGCAGCTTAAGGCTGGCGGAGTACGGACCTAACTATGGCTACACCTTC

d_gene: -
j_gene: TRBJ2-7
v_gene: TRBV9
abundance: -
CDR3aa: CASSVGVGAGYEQYF
CDR3nt: TGTGCCAGCAGCGTAGGTGTGGGAGCGGGCTACGAGCAGTACTTC

d_gene: TRBD1
j_gene: TRBJ1-1
v_gene: TRBV5-1
abundance: -
CDR3aa: CASSTGTGALPAFF
CDR3nt: TGCGCCAGCAGCACCGGGACAGGGGCCCTGCCCGCTTTCTTT

d_gene: -
j_gene: TRBJ1-1
v_gene: TRBV27
abundance: once
CDR3aa: CASSLTGYTEAFF
CDR3nt: TGTGCCAGCAGTCTCACAGGGTACACTGAAGCTTTCTTT

d_gene: -
j_gene: TRBJ1-1
v_gene: TRBV5-1
abundance: -
CDR3aa: CASSLAEGLEAFF
CDR3nt: TGCGCCAGCAGCTTGGCCGAAGGACTTGAAGCTTTCTTT

d_gene: -
j_gene: TRBJ1-1
v_gene: TRBV6-1
abundance: -
CDR3aa: CASSEVGGVNTEAFF
CDR3nt: TGTGCCAGCAGTGAAGTGGGCGGAGTGAACACTGAAGCTTTCTTT

d_gene: -
j_gene: TRBJ2-7
v_gene: TRBV6-6
abundance: -
CDR3aa: CASRHGGSYEQYF
CDR3nt: TGTGCCAGCAGGCATGGGGGATCCTACGAGCAGTACTTC

d_gene: TRBD2
j_gene: TRBJ2-1
v_gene: TRBV30
abundance: -
CDR3aa: CAWTSGGLAGTSSYNEQFF
CDR3nt: TGTGCCTGGACCTCGGGGGGACTAGCGGGGACAAGCTCCTACAATGAGCAGTTCTTC

d_gene: TRBD1
j_gene: TRBJ2-7
v_gene: TRBV2
abundance: -
CDR3aa: CASSAGTGGFYEQYF
CDR3nt: TGTGCCAGCAGTGCGGGTACAGGGGGATTCTACGAGCAGTACTTC

d_gene: TRBD1
j_gene: TRBJ1-6
v_gene: TRBV6-5
abundance: -
CDR3aa: CASSSQGASSPLHF
CDR3nt: TGTGCCAGCAGTTCTCAGGGGGCGAGTTCACCCCTCCACTTT

d_gene: TRBD2
j_gene: TRBJ2-4
v_gene: TRBV2
abundance: -
CDR3aa: CASREYGGRDIQYF
CDR3nt: TGTGCCAGCAGGGAGTACGGGGGGAGGGACATTCAGTACTTC

d_gene: TRBD1
j_gene: TRBJ2-7
v_gene: TRBV5-1
abundance: -
CDR3aa: CASSLAGQGSYEQYF
CDR3nt: TGCGCCAGCAGCTTGGCCGGACAGGGATCCTACGAGCAGTACTTC

d_gene: TRBD2
j_gene: TRBJ2-3
v_gene: TRBV7-9
abundance: -
CDR3aa: CASSRGLAGTTDTQYF
CDR3nt: TGTGCCAGCAGCCGGGGTCTAGCGGGTACGACAGATACGCAGTATTTT

d_gene: TRBD2
j_gene: TRBJ2-3
v_gene: TRBV7-2
abundance: -
CDR3aa: CASSSPLSGRSHTDTQYF
CDR3nt: TGTGCCAGCAGCTCACCCCTTAGCGGGAGGTCCCATACAGATACGCAGTATTTT

d_gene: -
j_gene: TRBJ1-1
v_gene: TRBV5-1
abundance: -
CDR3aa: CASSFRGADTEAFF
CDR3nt: TGCGCCAGCAGCTTTCGGGGGGCTGACACTGAAGCTTTCTTT

d_gene: -
j_gene: TRBJ2-1
v_gene: TRBV27
abundance: -
CDR3aa: CASSLSWYSSYNEQFF
CDR3nt: TGTGCCAGCAGTTTATCTTGGTACAGCTCCTACAATGAGCAGTTCTTC

d_gene: -
j_gene: TRBJ2-5
v_gene: TRBV14
abundance: -
CDR3aa: CASSQWLAGGETQYF
CDR3nt: TGTGCCAGCAGCCAATGGCTAGCAGGGGGGGAGACCCAGTACTTC

d_gene: -
j_gene: TRBJ2-2
v_gene: TRBV27
abundance: -
CDR3aa: CASSYGVNTGELFF
CDR3nt: TGTGCCAGTTCTTACGGGGTAAACACCGGGGAGCTGTTTTTT

d_gene: -
j_gene: TRBJ1-2
v_gene: TRBV28
abundance: -
CDR3aa: CASSSQGRGVWYGYTF
CDR3nt: TGTGCCAGCAGTTCCCAGGGGAGGGGCGTTTGGTATGGCTACACCTTC

d_gene: -
j_gene: TRBJ1-1
v_gene: TRBV10-2
abundance: -
CDR3aa: CASSESGYTEAFF
CDR3nt: TGCGCCAGCAGTGAGTCTGGCTACACTGAAGCTTTCTTT

d_gene: -
j_gene: TRBJ2-5
v_gene: TRBV5-4
abundance: -
CDR3aa: CASSLQGYLETQYF
CDR3nt: TGTGCCAGCAGCTTACAGGGTTATTTGGAGACCCAGTACTTC

d_gene: -
j_gene: TRBJ2-5
v_gene: TRBV5-4
abundance: -
CDR3aa: CASSLGGQETQYF
CDR3nt: TGTGCCAGCAGCTTGGGGGGCCAAGAGACCCAGTACTTC

d_gene: -
j_gene: TRBJ2-3
v_gene: TRBV11-2
abundance: -
CDR3aa: CASSPWAVTDTQYF
CDR3nt: TGTGCCAGCAGCCCGTGGGCCGTCACAGATACGCAGTATTTT

d_gene: -
j_gene: TRBJ1-2
v_gene: TRBV14
abundance: -
CDR3aa: CASSQDYRGGGYGYTF
CDR3nt: TGTGCCAGCAGCCAAGATTATAGGGGTGGTGGCTATGGCTACACCTTC

d_gene: -
j_gene: TRBJ1-5
v_gene: TRBV19
abundance: -
CDR3aa: CASSNPPGVSGGWQPQHF
CDR3nt: TGTGCCAGTAGTAACCCCCCCGGGGTTTCGGGAGGGTGGCAGCCCCAGCATTTT

d_gene: TRBD2
j_gene: TRBJ2-5
v_gene: TRBV4-2
abundance: -
CDR3aa: CASSRETSGVQETQYF
CDR3nt: TGTGCCAGCAGCCGAGAGACTAGCGGGGTTCAAGAGACCCAGTACTTC

d_gene: TRBD2
j_gene: TRBJ2-1
v_gene: TRBV4-3
abundance: -
CDR3aa: CASSQEGLAGQGEQFF
CDR3nt: TGCGCCAGCAGCCAAGAAGGGCTAGCGGGGCAGGGTGAGCAGTTCTTC

d_gene: -
j_gene: TRBJ1-1
v_gene: TRBV27
abundance: -
CDR3aa: CASCITGGGTEAFF
CDR3nt: TGTGCCAGCTGTATTACCGGAGGGGGCACTGAAGCTTTCTTT

d_gene: -
j_gene: TRBJ2-3
v_gene: TRBV13
abundance: -
CDR3aa: CASSPRDTSTDTQYF
CDR3nt: TGTGCCAGCAGCCCCCGGGACACCAGCACAGATACGCAGTATTTT

d_gene: -
j_gene: TRBJ1-1
v_gene: TRBV28
abundance: -
CDR3aa: CASSLAPRDTEAFF
CDR3nt: TGTGCCAGCAGCCTCGCCCCACGGGACACTGAAGCTTTCTTT

d_gene: TRBD2
j_gene: TRBJ2-1
v_gene: TRBV2
abundance: -
CDR3aa: CASSSFGLAGEYNEQFF
CDR3nt: TGTGCCAGCAGTTCCTTCGGACTAGCGGGGGAATACAATGAGCAGTTCTTC

d_gene: TRBD1
j_gene: TRBJ2-7
v_gene: TRBV6-1
abundance: -
CDR3aa: CASSARTGGEYEQYF
CDR3nt: TGTGCCAGCAGTGCCCGGACAGGGGGAGAATACGAGCAGTACTTC

d_gene: -
j_gene: TRBJ1-2
v_gene: TRBV25-1
abundance: -
CDR3aa: CASSVSVSDYGYTF
CDR3nt: TGTGCCAGCAGTGTCTCTGTCTCTGACTATGGCTACACCTTC

d_gene: TRBD2
j_gene: TRBJ2-2
v_gene: TRBV7-9
abundance: -
CDR3aa: CANQAGGANTGELFF
CDR3nt: TGTGCCAACCAAGCGGGAGGGGCGAACACCGGGGAGCTGTTTTTT

d_gene: -
j_gene: TRBJ2-5
v_gene: TRBV28
abundance: -
CDR3aa: CASSLLTGDQETQYF
CDR3nt: TGTGCCAGCAGTTTATTGACAGGCGATCAAGAGACCCAGTACTTC

d_gene: -
j_gene: TRBJ1-1
v_gene: TRBV10-3
abundance: -
CDR3aa: CAISELRAPGMNTEAFF
CDR3nt: TGTGCCATCAGTGAACTCAGGGCCCCGGGGATGAACACTGAAGCTTTCTTT